The entry below describes one TCR beta chain. What it binds is not known. These data originate in a study of PD-1 blockade in mismatch repair-deficient tumors. Across the whole study: Enrolled about 2013-2017, patients had progressing, pretreated mismatch repair-deficient cancers of about twelve types.

Findings and limits, study-wide: Tumor-resident clones, often undetectable pretreatment in blood, expanded then contracted after pembrolizumab.

Measured with immunoSEQ multiplex PCR; TCRdb has only the in-frame clones, and not every one. This table has approximately 79,000 clones, 80% to 90% appearing once. CDR3 size: 15 residues. Germline V lookup: CDR1 LNHNV, CDR2 YYDKDF (reference sequence). The trim removed 1 base at V and 12 bases at J, leaving 14 bases unmatched. All patients were mismatch repair deficient, assessed by either PCR or immunohistochemistry. Three pembrolizumab responders had their TCRs sequenced. This TCR came from an adult with mismatch repair-deficient cancer. The sample was peripheral blood, taken 44 weeks after starting pembrolizumab. This chain joins TRBV15 and TRBJ2-7, with TRBD1 matching 8 bases. For the CDR3, the DNA is TGTGCCACCAGCAGAGGGAGGACAGGGACGGTTGTACCGTACTTC. Translating it yields CATSRGRTGTVVPYF.